Below, 12 T cell receptor beta chains from the same sample are listed, as sequenced in a study of T-cell reconstitution after alpha-beta-depleted transplantation in children. Unique molecular identifiers were used in preparing the TCRbeta library. TCRdb ran MiXCR on the PCR reads and lists one entry per CDR3 protein. The sample holds 220,000 or so distinct CDR3 sequences, roughly 7.7% seen once. The source material was PBMCs, mostly from graft donor cells, sampled 180 days after TCRalphabeta/CD19-depleted stem cell transplant. These receptors all come from a male patient younger than 18 who had a stem cell transplant for acute lymphoblastic leukemia, so the T cells may come from the graft donor.

This clonotype was detected many times. V and J are TRBV28 and TRBJ2-3, with D perhaps given as TRBD1 or TRBD2 (5 bases each). There are 15 residues in the CDR3. The germline gives CDR1 MDHEN, CDR2 SYDVKM. V was shortened by 6 bases and J by 0 bases, with 13 bases between the two germline ends. The CDR3 sequence is CASSSGRTSTDTQYF. CDR3 nucleotide sequence: TGTGCCAGCAGCTCGGGACGGACAAGCACAGATACGCAGTATTTT.

This clonotype was observed many times. The chain employs TRBV29-1 and TRBJ1-4; D is uncertain. Germline V gives CDR1 SQVTM, CDR2 ANQGSEA. CDR3 length: 13 amino acids. Trimming shortened V by 5 bases and J by 7 bases, and 14 bases separated the two germline ends. CDR3 nucleotide sequence: TGCAGCGTTTTGGGGATGGTTAGTGAAAAACTGTTTTTT. Protein sequence: CSVLGMVSEKLFF.

Many counts were recorded for this clonotype. The V gene is TRBV7-9, the J gene TRBJ1-1; possibly TRBD1 for D (5 bases). The CDR3 runs to 13 residues. In germline, CDR1 is SEHNR, CDR2 FQNEAQ (reference sequence). V was shortened by 8 bases and J by 3 bases, with 13 bases between the two germline ends. CDR3 sequence (DNA): TGTGCCAGCCTCCTTCGCAGGGACACTGAAGCTTTCTTT. Translation: CASLLRRDTEAFF.

This clonotype was observed many times. This chain connects TRBV27 to TRBJ1-3; D is perhaps TRBD1 (6 bases). Germline CDR1 MNHEY, CDR2 SMNVEV (reference sequence). This CDR3 is built from 13 residues. V gave up 11 bases and J gave up 0 bases, with 11 bases separating them. The CDR3 DNA reads TGTGCCGAGGGGACACGCTCTGGAAACACCATATATTTT. This codes for CAEGTRSGNTIYF.

With regard to this clonotype: A much larger clone differs by one base, so this may be a read error. The chain links TRBV20-1 to TRBJ2-3, with TRBD1 identical over 7 bases. Germline CDR1 DFQATT, CDR2 SNEGSKA (reference sequence). This CDR3 has 16 residues. After removal of 0 bases from V and 5 bases from J, the junction contained 11 bases not matched to a gene. The chain's CDR3 is CSARDRRHRGRDTQYF. The CDR3 nucleotides are TGCAGTGCTAGAGATAGAAGGCACAGGGGCAGAGATACGCAGTATTTT.

This clonotype was counted ten times or more. This rearrangement joins TRBV18 to TRBJ1-1, with TRBD1 as a possible D gene (5 bases). V lost 3 bases, J lost 1 base, and 12 bases lay in between. CDR1 is KGHSH, CDR2 LQKENI, per germline. The length of the CDR3 is 15 residues. CDR3 sequence reads: CASSPGRLGNTEAFF. CDR3 DNA: TGTGCCAGCTCACCGGGACGCCTGGGGAACACTGAAGCTTTCTTT.

The rearrangement links TRBV20-1 to TRBJ1-1; D is undetermined. V was shortened by 5 bases and J by 2 bases, with 12 bases between the two germline ends. Germline V lookup: CDR1 DFQATT, CDR2 SNEGSKA (reference sequence). The CDR3 length is 13 residues. The CDR3 loop is CSAAGPTNTEAFF. CDR3 sequence (DNA): TGCAGTGCTGCCGGGCCCACCAACACTGAAGCTTTCTTT.

This clonotype came up many times. CDR3 bases: TGTGCCAGCAGCTTGTGGTCTGGGGCCAACGTCCTGACTTTC. Encoded protein: CASSLWSGANVLTF. The rearrangement links TRBV7-9 to TRBJ2-6; D is ambiguous. Between the trimmed V and J ends, which lost 3 bases and 1 base, there was a span of 4 bases. Germline CDR1 reads SEHNR; CDR2 reads FQNEAQ (reference sequence). The CDR3 is made up of 14 amino acids.

The sample holds many counts of this clonotype. The chain employs TRBV5-1 and TRBJ2-4, with D tentatively TRBD1 (6 bases). CDR1 is SGHRS and CDR2 is YFSETQ in the germline V gene. V was cut by 4 bases and J by 5 bases, with 16 bases left in between. The CDR3 is 15 amino acids. This CDR3 reads CASSQVQGAQNIQYF. In DNA form, the CDR3 reads TGCGCCAGCAGCCAAGTACAGGGTGCCCAAAACATTCAGTACTTC.

A note on this clonotype: A much larger clonotype is one base distant, so this may be a read error. The chain couples TRBV28 to TRBJ1-4; D remains unclear. From germline, CDR1 is MDHEN and CDR2 SYDVKM. V was clipped by 8 bases and J by 4 bases, with 11 bases between them. The CDR3 consists of 13 residues. In DNA, the CDR3 is TGTGCCAGCTGTGCAACAAATAATGAAAAACTGTTTTTT. This gives the protein CASCATNNEKLFF. The whole variable domain, remainder taken from reference TRBV28 and TRBJ1-4, is DVKVTQSSRYLVKRTGEKVFLECVQDMDHENMFWYRQDPGLGLRLIYFSYDVKMKEKGDIPEGYSVSREKKERFSLILESASTNQTSMYLCASCATNNEKLFFGSGTQLSVL.

This clonotype occurred many times. The chain has TRBV12-3 or TRBV12-4 and TRBJ2-3; D gene unclear. The CDR3 consists of 12 residues. With 5 bases removed from V and 3 bases from J, the gap between germline ends came to 6 bases. The CDR3 DNA follows: TGTGCCAGCAGTCCCAATACAGATACGCAGTATTTT. Amino acid sequence: CASSPNTDTQYF.

This clonotype came up many times. The V call is TRBV5-6, the J call TRBJ2-7, with D tentatively TRBD1 (5 bases). Trimming pared 0 bases from V and 2 bases from J, leaving 9 bases between. This CDR3 is built from 14 residues. CDR1 and CDR2 (germline): SGHDT, YYEEEE. CDR3 nucleotide sequence: TGTGCCAGCAGCTTGGGACAGCTAGCCTACGAGCAGTACTTC. It specifies CASSLGQLAYEQYF.